This TCR beta chain was sequenced during a study of control samples from healthy donors and cancer patients. Data came from immunoSEQ multiplex PCR; TCRdb stores just in-frame clones and leaves some out. The table shows 55,000 to 85,000 clones, with about 90% occurring only once. Looked up from germline, CDR1 is SNHLY and CDR2 is FYNNEI. CDR3 length: 14 amino acids. The ends were cut back, 1 base at V and 3 bases at J, with 10 bases in the middle. The genes are TRBV2 and TRBJ2-7; TRBD1 is a possible D gene (6 bases). The source is a woman aged 45-65 years with head and neck cancer. The source material was PBMCs. The CDR3 protein is CASSEGGQVYEQYF. The CDR3 DNA follows: TGTGCCAGCAGTGAAGGGGGGCAGGTCTACGAGCAGTACTTC. The variable domain in full, completed from reference TRBV2 and TRBJ2-7, reads EPEVTQTPSHQVTQMGQEVILRCVPISNHLYFYWYRQILGQKVEFLVSFYNNEISEKSEIFDDQFSVERPDGSNFTLKIRSTKLEDSAMYFCASSEGGQVYEQYFGPGTRLTVT.